This T cell receptor beta chain is drawn from a study of blood T cell repertoires in COVID-19. Overall study context: PBMCs, B-cell-depleted T cells, or T cells provided the cDNA or gDNA that made up the material.

Measured with immunoSEQ multiplex PCR; TCRdb has only the in-frame clones, and not every one. The table records about 24,000 clones, just over 85% of them present only once. Per the germline V gene, CDR1 is MNHEY and CDR2 is SVGAGI. The CDR3 loop spans 16 amino acids. Trimming removed 4 bases from V and 3 bases from J; junction bases left unmatched: 9. J is TRBJ2-1 and V is TRBV6-5, with 7 bases that match TRBD2. The sample taken for sequencing was peripheral blood. The TCR comes from a woman aged 80 or over with active or convalescent COVID-19. The CDR3 DNA follows: TGTGCCAGCAGTTTCCGCGGGGCGGGAGACTACAATGAGCAGTTCTTC. Protein sequence: CASSFRGAGDYNEQFF.